Listed below are T cell receptor beta chains from one sample, sequenced in a study of Ad26.COV2.S vaccination and SARS-CoV-2 variants. The repertoire was sequenced with immunoSEQ multiplex PCR; TCRdb's copy has only in-frame clones and lacks some. This repertoire shows more than 300,000 clones, about 88% found once; its top ten account for about 11%. The source material was peripheral blood, sampled in a trial of Ad26.COV2.S vaccine versus placebo. Receptors originate from a person between 18 and 60 years old who received the Ad26.COV2.S COVID-19 vaccine or a placebo. Both conserved end residues are part of each CDR3. Fields, in order: J gene, V gene, CDR3 length, D gene, clone size, CDR3 protein, CDR3 DNA. The D gene is left open where the match is weak. A clone size is listed for some rows: how often the clone was seen (once, few, many), or a class if it is expanded.

J: TRBJ1-4
V: TRBV30
length: 15
D: -
size: once
CDR3: CAWTQKDSKNEKLFF
DNA: TGTGCCTGGACTCAAAAGGACAGCAAGAATGAAAAACTGTTTTTT

J: TRBJ1-2
V: TRBV9
length: 15
D: -
size: -
CDR3: CASSGTQGRFYGYTF
DNA: TGTGCCAGCAGCGGTACCCAGGGGAGGTTCTATGGCTACACCTTC

J: TRBJ1-3
V: TRBV6-2/TRBV6-3
length: 12
D: -
size: once
CDR3: CASSPQGNTIYF
DNA: TGTGCCAGCAGTCCCCAGGGAAACACCATATATTTT

J: TRBJ2-5
V: TRBV27
length: 15
D: -
size: -
CDR3: CASTSRIEDGGTQYF
DNA: TGTGCCAGCACCTCTAGGATTGAAGATGGGGGGACCCAGTACTTC

J: TRBJ2-3
V: TRBV19
length: 11
D: -
size: -
CDR3: CASSQWDTQYF
DNA: TGTGCCAGTAGTCAGTGGGATACGCAGTATTTT

J: TRBJ1-2
V: TRBV7-8
length: 15
D: -
size: -
CDR3: CASSLDGFSSYGYTF
DNA: TGTGCCAGCAGCTTGGACGGCTTTTCCTCTTATGGCTACACCTTC

J: TRBJ2-5
V: TRBV7-3
length: 13
D: -
size: -
CDR3: CASSRTGRETQYF
DNA: TGTGCCAGCAGCCGGACTGGAAGGGAGACCCAGTACTTC

J: TRBJ2-7
V: TRBV28
length: 15
D: TRBD1
size: -
CDR3: CASSLLGQGPYEQYF
DNA: TGTGCCAGCAGTTTACTGGGACAGGGTCCCTACGAGCAGTACTTC

J: TRBJ1-1
V: TRBV6-6
length: 13
D: -
size: few
CDR3: CASSSSRGTEAFF
DNA: -

J: TRBJ1-2
V: TRBV19
length: 15
D: -
size: -
CDR3: CASSIQTYTSYGYTF
DNA: TGTGCCAGTAGTATTCAGACCTACACCTCCTATGGCTACACCTTC

J: TRBJ2-1
V: TRBV5-4
length: 15
D: TRBD2
size: -
CDR3: CASSYGGGAYNEQFF
DNA: TGTGCCAGCAGCTACGGGGGAGGGGCCTACAATGAGCAGTTCTTC

J: TRBJ2-7
V: TRBV7-3
length: 14
D: TRBD2
size: few
CDR3: CASSTLAGAGEQYF
DNA: TGTGCCAGCAGCACCCTAGCGGGAGCTGGCGAGCAGTACTTC

J: TRBJ2-1
V: TRBV19
length: 17
D: TRBD2
size: -
CDR3: CASSLLAGGSSYNEQFF
DNA: TGTGCCAGTAGTCTCCTTGCGGGAGGGAGCTCCTACAATGAGCAGTTCTTC

J: TRBJ2-5
V: TRBV7-8
length: 13
D: -
size: -
CDR3: CASSLREEETQYF
DNA: TGTGCCAGCAGCTTACGAGAGGAAGAGACCCAGTACTTC

J: TRBJ1-6
V: TRBV5-6
length: 15
D: -
size: -
CDR3: CASSHRDRNNSPLHF
DNA: TGTGCCAGCAGCCACCGGGACCGTAATAATTCACCCCTCCACTTT

J: TRBJ2-2
V: TRBV1
length: 17
D: -
size: -
CDR3: CTSSSPWDRVDTGELFF
DNA: TGCACCAGCAGCTCCCCCTGGGACAGGGTTGACACCGGGGAGCTGTTTTTT

J: TRBJ1-5
V: TRBV5-5
length: 16
D: -
size: -
CDR3: CASSPTPGSYNQPQHF
DNA: TGTGCCAGCAGCCCGACTCCAGGGAGCTACAATCAGCCCCAGCATTTT

J: TRBJ2-3
V: TRBV7-3
length: 15
D: -
size: -
CDR3: CASSFMPGVTDTQYF
DNA: TGTGCCAGCAGCTTCATGCCGGGAGTCACAGATACGCAGTATTTT

J: TRBJ1-1
V: TRBV7-2
length: 17
D: -
size: once
CDR3: CASSFREFVISDTEAFF
DNA: TGTGCCAGCAGCTTCAGGGAATTTGTAATTTCGGACACTGAAGCTTTCTTT

J: TRBJ2-1
V: TRBV6-6
length: 15
D: TRBD1
size: -
CDR3: CASSPPTGTKNEQFF
DNA: TGTGCCAGCAGTCCCCCGACAGGGACGAAAAATGAGCAGTTCTTC

J: TRBJ2-7
V: TRBV6-5
length: 13
D: TRBD2
size: -
CDR3: CASRAGGRYEQYF
DNA: TGTGCCTCAAGAGCGGGGGGCCGCTACGAGCAGTACTTC

J: TRBJ1-5
V: TRBV7-9
length: 15
D: -
size: -
CDR3: CASSLVGNSNQPQHF
DNA: TGTGCCAGCAGCTTAGTCGGGAATAGCAATCAGCCCCAGCATTTT

J: TRBJ1-1
V: TRBV2
length: 13
D: -
size: once
CDR3: CASSDWGNTEAFF
DNA: TGTGCCAGCAGTGACTGGGGGAACACTGAAGCTTTCTTT

J: TRBJ1-2
V: TRBV4-2
length: 12
D: -
size: -
CDR3: CAFGGTNYGYTF
DNA: TGTGCCTTCGGCGGAACTAACTATGGCTACACCTTC

J: TRBJ1-5
V: TRBV18
length: 13
D: -
size: -
CDR3: CASSADVNQPQHF
DNA: TGTGCCAGCTCGGCGGATGTGAATCAGCCCCAGCATTTT

J: TRBJ2-5
V: TRBV10-3
length: 14
D: TRBD2
size: -
CDR3: CATSSGGIEETQYF
DNA: TGTGCCACGTCTAGCGGGGGGATCGAAGAGACCCAGTACTTC

J: TRBJ2-1
V: TRBV18
length: 15
D: TRBD1
size: -
CDR3: CASSPGLTGGNEQFF
DNA: TGTGCCAGCTCACCAGGACTTACAGGGGGCAATGAGCAGTTCTTC

J: TRBJ1-1
V: TRBV5-1
length: 14
D: -
size: -
CDR3: CASSSALGNTEAFF
DNA: TGCGCCAGCAGCTCGGCACTCGGGAACACTGAAGCTTTCTTT

J: TRBJ1-4
V: TRBV2
length: 14
D: -
size: -
CDR3: CASSFKGEREKLFF
DNA: TGTGCCAGCAGTTTTAAGGGGGAACGGGAAAAACTGTTTTTT

J: TRBJ2-1
V: TRBV5-1
length: 18
D: TRBD2
size: -
CDR3: CASSFGALAGGRVDEQFF
DNA: TGCGCCAGCAGCTTTGGAGCACTAGCGGGGGGGAGAGTCGATGAGCAGTTCTTC

J: TRBJ2-7
V: TRBV5-5
length: 15
D: -
size: -
CDR3: CASSLVGQRVYEQYF
DNA: TGTGCCAGCAGCTTGGTAGGGCAGAGGGTCTACGAGCAGTACTTC

J: TRBJ2-7
V: TRBV9
length: 16
D: TRBD2
size: -
CDR3: CASSVAPTSGLYEQYF
DNA: TGTGCCAGCAGCGTAGCTCCGACTAGCGGACTCTACGAGCAGTACTTC

J: TRBJ2-2
V: TRBV4-1
length: 15
D: -
size: -
CDR3: CASSQGGDGTGELFF
DNA: TGCGCCAGCAGCCAAGGAGGGGACGGAACCGGGGAGCTGTTTTTT

J: TRBJ2-5
V: TRBV7-9
length: 17
D: -
size: -
CDR3: CASSLFDSGVFPNTQYF
DNA: TGTGCCAGCAGCTTATTTGACTCCGGGGTCTTCCCAAACACCCAGTACTTC

J: TRBJ1-5
V: TRBV19
length: 14
D: -
size: -
CDR3: CASSIQGSNQPQHF
DNA: TGTGCCAGTAGTATTCAGGGTAGCAATCAGCCCCAGCATTTT

J: TRBJ2-5
V: TRBV28
length: 14
D: -
size: -
CDR3: CAMAESGVPETQYF
DNA: TGTGCCATGGCTGAATCTGGTGTCCCAGAGACCCAGTACTTC

J: TRBJ1-3
V: TRBV7-2
length: 16
D: TRBD1
size: -
CDR3: CASSRIDRGSGNTIYF
DNA: TGTGCCAGCAGTCGTATAGACAGGGGCTCTGGAAACACCATATATTTT

J: TRBJ2-1
V: TRBV20-1
length: 15
D: -
size: once
CDR3: CSASRASRAYNEQFF
DNA: TGCAGTGCTAGTCGCGCTAGCCGGGCCTACAATGAGCAGTTCTTC

J: TRBJ2-5
V: TRBV4-2
length: 18
D: TRBD1
size: -
CDR3: CASSPKKQGQGEQETQYF
DNA: TGTGCCAGCAGCCCGAAAAAGCAGGGACAGGGCGAGCAAGAGACCCAGTACTTC

J: TRBJ2-5
V: TRBV9
length: 13
D: TRBD1
size: -
CDR3: CASSTGGRETQYF
DNA: TGTGCCAGCAGTACAGGGGGCAGGGAGACCCAGTACTTC